This T cell receptor beta chain stems from a study of OX40 agonist ivuxolimab in advanced cancers. Study summary: In this cohort, patients received ivuxolimab, an agonistic anti-OX40 (CD134) antibody.

Study-wide results and caveats: Patients who responded partially at 0.1-3.0 mg/kg showed clonal expansion ranking among the lowest.

With baseline, cycle 4 day 1, and cycle 7 day 1 as timepoints, blood was sampled. The CDR3 consists of 16 residues. The J segment lost 7 bases and the V segment lost 4 bases, leaving 12 bases of the junction unmatched. CDR1 and CDR2 from the germline V gene are LGHNT and FRNRAP. About this clone: Its antigen is still unknown.

Clones were sequenced by immunoSEQ multiplex PCR, and TCRdb holds only the in-frame ones, with some missing. Among under 25,000 clones listed, 73% were seen once. Sequenced here: CD4+ or CD8+ T cells sorted from blood, sampled in a trial of the OX40 agonist ivuxolimab. This receptor was identified in an adult with an advanced solid tumor such as melanoma, head and neck, liver or kidney cancer. V gene TRBV12-5 combines with J gene TRBJ2-7, with 11 bases lining up with TRBD1. The chain's CDR3 is CASGSDRTGGLNEQYF. The CDR3 DNA reads TGTGCTAGTGGTTCGGACAGGACAGGGGGCCTCAATGAGCAGTACTTC.